These 12 T cell receptor beta chains were sequenced from one sample in a study of T cell responses to AZD1222 COVID-19 vaccine. Libraries were prepared by immunoSEQ multiplex PCR; TCRdb keeps only in-frame clonotypes and omits some of them. The sample yields around 100,000 clones, around nine tenths seen once. The source material was peripheral blood, sampled on day 0 of AZD1222 vaccination. Receptor source: an adult in good health.

The gene calls are TRBV7-8 and TRBJ2-7; no clear D. There are 14 residues in the CDR3. The V and J ends lost 2 bases and 2 bases respectively, with 10 bases between them. Germline-derived CDR1 and CDR2 are SGHVS and FQNEAQ. CDR3 coding DNA: TGTGCCAGCAGCTTACAGAGCATTACCTACGAGCAGTACTTC. Its protein product is CASSLQSITYEQYF. The full variable domain, rest sourced from reference TRBV7-8 and TRBJ2-7, is GAGVSQSPRYKVAKRGQDVALRCDPISGHVSLFWYQQALGQGPEFLTYFQNEAQLDKSGLPSDRFFAERPEGSVSTLKIQRTQQEDSAVYLCASSLQSITYEQYFGPGTRLTVT.

This clone was picked up a small number of times. The rearrangement uses TRBV7-9 and TRBJ2-1; 10 bases agree with TRBD2. Germline values: CDR1 SEHNR, CDR2 FQNEAQ (reference sequence). V lost 8 bases to trimming and J lost 2 bases; unmatched junction nucleotides: 3. The CDR3 has 14 amino acids. In DNA form, the CDR3 reads TGTGCCAGCCAGCGGGAGGGCCCCTACAATGAGCAGTTCTTC. Translation: CASQREGPYNEQFF.

The chain has TRBV5-4 and TRBJ2-5; 10 bases are shared with TRBD1. V shed 4 bases and J 4 bases; nucleotides not matched to a gene: 4. CDR1 and CDR2 (germline): SGHNT, YYREEE (reference sequence). The CDR3 loop spans 14 amino acids. CDR3 sequence reads: CASSGDRGVETQYF. The CDR3 DNA is TGTGCCAGCAGCGGGGACAGGGGAGTAGAGACCCAGTACTTC.

This clone has more than one count but fewer than ten. The V and J genes are TRBV3-1 (or the pseudogene TRBV3-2) and TRBJ1-3; 7 bases map to TRBD1. CDR1 LGHDT and CDR2 YNNKEL come from the germline V gene (reference sequence). Germline trimming cut 5 bases from V and 0 bases from J; bases unmatched to any gene: 1. The CDR3 consists of 14 residues. The CDR3: CASSYRGSGNTIYF. The CDR3, as DNA: TGTGCCAGCAGCTACAGGGGCTCTGGAAACACCATATATTTT.

The chain recombines TRBV5-1 with TRBJ1-2; 8 nucleotides match TRBD1. The germline V gene encodes CDR1 SGHRS and CDR2 YFSETQ. V gave up 4 bases and J gave up 5 bases; unmatched junction bases: 7. The CDR3 runs to 14 residues. The CDR3 nucleotides are TGCGCCAGCAGCAGTAGGACAGGGAGTTATGGCTACACCTTC. This gives the protein CASSSRTGSYGYTF.

V gene TRBV27 combines with J gene TRBJ1-4; 9 bases are a match to TRBD1. V trimming: 4 bases; J trimming: 12 bases; junction bases outside the gene matches: 15. From germline, CDR1 is MNHEY and CDR2 SMNVEV (reference sequence). The CDR3 loop spans 16 amino acids. CDR3 coding DNA: TGTGCCAGCAGTTCTCCCTCCGGGACAGGGCCCCCCCAACTGTTTTTT. Amino acid sequence: CASSSPSGTGPPQLFF.

The genes are TRBV6-2 or TRBV6-3 and TRBJ2-1; D is ambiguous. There are 15 residues in the CDR3. Germline CDR1 reads MNHEY; CDR2 reads SVGEGT. V gave up 0 bases and J gave up 2 bases, with 8 bases separating them. The CDR3 sequence: CASSYSTTAYNEQFF. Written as DNA, the CDR3 is TGTGCCAGCAGTTACTCGACAACAGCCTACAATGAGCAGTTCTTC.

The V and J genes are TRBV18 and TRBJ1-5; unclear D gene. V gave up 3 bases and J gave up 2 bases, with 11 bases separating them. From germline, CDR1 is KGHSH and CDR2 LQKENI. The CDR3 runs 15 residues. The CDR3 sequence: CASSPSVSGNQPQHF. The CDR3, as DNA: TGTGCCAGCTCACCGTCCGTATCTGGCAATCAGCCCCAGCATTTT.

This clone was found once. This chain joins TRBV7-8 and TRBJ1-2; 8 positions match TRBD1. V gave up 5 bases and J gave up 6 bases; unmatched junction bases: 8. Germline CDR1 and CDR2: SGHVS and FQNEAQ. The CDR3 is made up of 14 amino acids. CDR3 in DNA: TGTGCCAGCAGCCCAAGGACAGGGAGGGATGGCTACACCTTC. This gives the protein CASSPRTGRDGYTF.

A single count supports this clone. The chain uses TRBV2 and TRBJ2-1; no clear D gene. Germline loops: CDR1 SNHLY, CDR2 FYNNEI. With 5 bases removed from V and 0 bases from J, the gap between germline ends came to 20 bases. This CDR3 contains 18 residues. The CDR3 spells CASSSPTAVTSSYNEQFF. The CDR3 DNA sequence: TGTGCCAGCAGTTCCCCCACAGCCGTGACGAGCTCCTACAATGAGCAGTTCTTC.

The chain couples TRBV20-1 to TRBJ1-3; D may be TRBD1 (6 bases). The CDR3 covers 14 residues. V gave up 3 bases and J gave up 4 bases, with 13 bases separating them. The V gene's germline CDR1 is DFQATT and CDR2 SNEGSKA (reference sequence). The chain's CDR3 is CSASHREYGNTIYF. Here the CDR3 DNA reads TGCAGTGCTAGTCACAGGGAGTACGGAAACACCATATATTTT.

The chain couples TRBV5-6 to TRBJ1-2; 9 nucleotides match TRBD1. Germline trimming cut 8 bases from V and 8 bases from J; bases unmatched to any gene: 16. Germline assignment: CDR1 SGHDT and CDR2 YYEEEE. This CDR3 has 15 residues. CDR3 DNA sequence: TGTGCCAGTACATTACTTTCGGGACAGGGTGGCGGCTACACCTTC. As protein: CASTLLSGQGGGYTF.